The 23 T cell receptor beta chains below were found in one sample sequenced in a study of T cell responses to AZD1222 COVID-19 vaccine (dated by TCRdb to the early 2020s). The time point label for this specimen denotes: baseline before first vaccination. Library construction relied on the immunoSEQ multiplex PCR assay. This immuneACCESS table, as held by TCRdb, lists in-frame sequences with V and J called but not all clones. Of the missing ones, under half trace to an unresolved V gene in checked studies; the others have no known cause. Counted in this sample were about 140,000 clones; roughly 90% of them appeared once. The ten largest clonotypes hold 5% of the sample. Sequenced here: peripheral blood, sampled on day 0 of AZD1222 vaccination. The receptors come from an adult in good health.

This chain connects TRBV7-8 to TRBJ1-2, with TRBD1 matching over 7 bases. Germline trimming cut 2 bases from V and 8 bases from J; bases unmatched to any gene: 8. Germline assignment: CDR1 SGHVS and CDR2 FQNEAQ. The CDR3 has 14 residues. The CDR3 sequence is CASSLRDSGFGYTF. CDR3 DNA: TGTGCCAGCAGCTTACGGGACAGTGGATTCGGCTACACCTTC. The full variable domain, with the rest looked up from reference TRBV7-8 and TRBJ1-2, is GAGVSQSPRYKVAKRGQDVALRCDPISGHVSLFWYQQALGQGPEFLTYFQNEAQLDKSGLPSDRFFAERPEGSVSTLKIQRTQQEDSAVYLCASSLRDSGFGYTFGSGTRLTVV.

CDR3 residues: CASSLAAGQGGYEQYF. The CDR3 nucleotides read TGTGCCAGCAGCTTGGCCGCCGGACAGGGAGGTTACGAGCAGTACTTC. The chain recombines TRBV5-4 with TRBJ2-7; TRBD1 agrees at 8 bases. Trimming cost V 0 bases and J 4 bases; bases outside gene matches: 9. The CDR3 covers 16 residues. Germline V lookup: CDR1 SGHNT, CDR2 YYREEE (reference sequence). The variable domain in full, with the rest retrieved from reference TRBV5-4 and TRBJ2-7, is ETGVTQSPTHLIKTRGQQVTLRCSSQSGHNTVSWYQQALGQGPQFIFQYYREEENGRGNFPPRFSGLQFPNYSSELNVNALELDDSALYLCASSLAAGQGGYEQYFGPGTRLTVT.

The chain couples TRBV7-6 to TRBJ2-5; 7 bases fit TRBD1. The ends lost 1 base at V and 5 bases at J; junction bases unmatched: 7. Germline CDR1 is SGHVS and CDR2 is FNYEAQ. This CDR3 is built from 15 residues. This CDR3 reads CASSLGGGPKETQYF. In DNA, the CDR3 is TGTGCCAGCAGCTTAGGAGGGGGCCCTAAGGAGACCCAGTACTTC.

This sequence joins TRBV7-9 and TRBJ2-7; D remains unclear. CDR3 length: 13 amino acids. V dropped 5 bases and J dropped 2 bases, with 10 bases sitting between them. CDR1 SEHNR and CDR2 FQNEAQ come from the germline V gene (reference sequence). The DNA for the CDR3 is TGTGCCAGCAGCAAAACATCCCCCTACGAGCAGTACTTC. Its protein is CASSKTSPYEQYF.

The sample holds a few counts of this clone. Other nucleotide sequences from this sample produce the same CDR3. The chain carries TRBV7-6 and TRBJ2-7; TRBD2 is a possible D gene (5 bases). The CDR3 is 15 residues long. V was clipped by 3 bases and J by 6 bases, with 18 bases between them. Germline loops: CDR1 SGHVS, CDR2 FNYEAQ. The DNA of the CDR3 is TGTGCCAGCAGCTTGTCCCCGGGTCTTCGGGGCGAGCAGTACTTC. This translates into CASSLSPGLRGEQYF.

This clone was detected once. The chain combines TRBV29-1 with TRBJ2-4; possible D gene TRBD1, 5 bases. Trimming removed 4 bases from V and 0 bases from J, with 13 bases in between. This CDR3 spans 15 amino acids. Germline V gene sequence: CDR1 SQVTM, CDR2 ANQGSEA. The CDR3 loop reads CSVALDMIAKNIQYF. As DNA, the CDR3 is TGCAGCGTTGCCCTGGACATGATAGCCAAAAACATTCAGTACTTC.

The chain couples TRBV3-1 (or the pseudogene TRBV3-2) to TRBJ1-5; D is unclear. Looked up from germline, CDR1 is LGHDT and CDR2 is YNNKEL (reference sequence). V was cut by 2 bases and J by 6 bases, with 5 bases left in between. This CDR3 has 12 amino acids. The CDR3 sequence is CASSQQGQPQHF. CDR3 DNA: TGTGCCAGCAGCCAACAAGGTCAGCCCCAGCATTTT.

This clone is a singleton in its sample. CDR3 bases: TGTGCCAGCAGCTCTGGCAGGGGAGAGACCCAGTACTTC. Its protein product is CASSSGRGETQYF. The chain recombines TRBV11-2 with TRBJ2-5; TRBD1 is a possible D gene (6 bases). Germline CDR1 reads SGHAT; CDR2 reads FQNNGV. Trimming left V 4 bases short and J 4 bases short, with 10 bases between. CDR3 length: 13 amino acids.

The chain couples TRBV20-1 to TRBJ2-1; D unresolved. The CDR3 is made up of 9 amino acids. The germline CDR1 and CDR2 sequences are DFQATT and SNEGSKA (reference sequence). Trimming took 4 bases from V and 5 from J, leaving 0 bases between them. CDR3 in amino acids: CSANNEQFF. DNA of the CDR3: TGCAGTGCTAACAATGAGCAGTTCTTC.

V usage is TRBV5-4 and J usage is TRBJ2-5; D uncertain. The CDR3 runs to 12 residues. CDR1 and CDR2 from the germline V gene are SGHNT and YYREEE (reference sequence). V was trimmed by 4 bases and J by 5 bases, leaving 9 bases between them. The CDR3 nucleotides read TGTGCCAGCAGCCGGAGTTCGGAGACCCAGTACTTC. Its translation: CASSRSSETQYF.

V and J are TRBV4-1 and TRBJ2-2; the D call may be TRBD1 or TRBD2 (5 bases each). The CDR3 is 16 amino acids. The ends were cut back, 2 bases at V and 1 base at J, with 11 bases in the middle. The germline CDR1 and CDR2 sequences are MGHRA and YSYEKL. The CDR3 DNA is TGCGCCAGCAGCCAACTTACGGGGCAGAACACCGGGGAGCTGTTTTTT. Protein sequence: CASSQLTGQNTGELFF.

This chain uses TRBV19 with TRBJ2-2; no firm D call. V gave up 3 bases and J gave up 7 bases, with 15 bases separating them. The CDR3 consists of 15 residues. Germline V lookup: CDR1 LNHDA, CDR2 SQIVND (reference sequence). The CDR3 DNA reads TGTGCCAGTAGTATCGGATGGGGTATCCACGGGGAGCTGTTTTTT. Its translation: CASSIGWGIHGELFF.

The chain has TRBV2 and TRBJ2-2; perhaps TRBD1 as D (6 bases). Germline CDR1 is SNHLY and CDR2 is FYNNEI. The V end was cut by 8 bases, the J end by 3 bases, with 7 bases between. The CDR3 has 12 residues. Here the CDR3 reads CASGQHTGELFF. As DNA, the CDR3 is TGTGCCAGCGGACAGCACACCGGGGAGCTGTTTTTT.

This clone was recorded only once. This sequence joins TRBV15 and TRBJ2-7; 10 bases map to TRBD2. V was pared by 8 bases and J by 5 bases, with 6 bases of the junction left unmatched. Looked up from germline, CDR1 is LNHNV and CDR2 is YYDKDF (reference sequence). There are 13 residues in the CDR3. In nucleotides, the CDR3 is TGTGCCACCTCAAGCGGGGGGGCAGACGAGCAGTACTTC. It translates to CATSSGGADEQYF.

This chain links TRBV6-1 with TRBJ1-2, with 7 bases that match TRBD1. From germline, CDR1 is MNHNS and CDR2 SASEGT. Trimming took 2 bases from V and 3 from J; bases not matched to a gene: 3. The CDR3 has 14 residues. The CDR3 region is CASSEYQGDYGYTF. The CDR3 region has the DNA TGTGCCAGCAGTGAATACCAGGGGGACTATGGCTACACCTTC.

This clone showed up just once. The gene calls are TRBV10-3 and TRBJ2-7; tentatively, D is TRBD2 (5 bases). The ends were cut back, 2 bases at V and 0 bases at J, with 8 bases in the middle. The CDR3 contains 14 residues. CDR1 is ENHRY and CDR2 is SYGVKD in the germline V gene. CDR3 nucleotides: TGTGCCATCAGTGAGATCGGGGACTCCTACGAGCAGTACTTC. Residues: CAISEIGDSYEQYF.

V and J are TRBV10-1 and TRBJ2-3, with D possibly being TRBD2 (6 bases). This CDR3 region has 12 residues. Germline assignment: CDR1 WNHNN and CDR2 SYGVQD (reference sequence). Trimming pared 6 bases from V and 5 bases from J, leaving 9 bases between. As DNA, the CDR3 is TGCGCCAGCAGGGGGGGAGGAGATACGCAGTATTTT. It translates to CASRGGGDTQYF.

The CDR3 region is CASSLGPGTGRVDYGYTF. In DNA form, the CDR3 reads TGTGCCAGCAGCTTAGGACCTGGCACAGGGAGGGTAGACTATGGCTACACCTTC. The J gene is TRBJ1-2, the V gene TRBV13; weak D call: TRBD1 (6 bases). Between the trimmed V and J ends, which lost 0 bases and 3 bases, there was a span of 20 bases. Germline values: CDR1 PRHDT, CDR2 FYEKMQ (reference sequence). The CDR3 spans 18 residues.

This rearrangement joins TRBV6-5 to TRBJ2-1; 8 nucleotides agree with TRBD1. This CDR3 has 14 residues. The ends lost 7 bases at V and 4 bases at J; junction bases unmatched: 6. Germline loops: CDR1 MNHEY, CDR2 SVGAGI. The DNA for the CDR3 is TGTGCCAGCAAAAACAGGGGGGTATACAATGAGCAGTTCTTC. Encoded protein: CASKNRGVYNEQFF.

V is TRBV2 and J is TRBJ2-3, with D uncertain. Per the germline V gene, CDR1 is SNHLY and CDR2 is FYNNEI. The V end lost 8 bases, the J end lost 4 bases, and 10 bases lay between the germline ends. The CDR3 totals 12 residues. This CDR3 is CASPASADTQYF. CDR3 nucleotides: TGTGCCAGCCCCGCATCTGCAGATACGCAGTATTTT.

This chain uses TRBV5-4 with TRBJ2-2, with 10 bases lining up with TRBD1. Germline values: CDR1 SGHNT, CDR2 YYREEE (reference sequence). The CDR3 consists of 14 residues. Trimming at V came to 4 bases and at J to 7 bases, leaving 4 bases not matched to a gene. The CDR3 spells CASSGTGERGELFF. Here the CDR3 DNA reads TGTGCCAGCAGCGGGACAGGGGAGCGCGGGGAGCTGTTTTTT.

V gene TRBV19 combines with J gene TRBJ2-2, with a tentative D call TRBD1 (6 bases). The CDR3 has 17 residues. Per germline, CDR1 LNHDA and CDR2 SQIVND (reference sequence). The V end was cut by 7 bases, the J end by 0 bases, with 18 bases between. CDR3 DNA: TGTGCCAGTACCCCAAGGCAGGGGCAACCGAACACCGGGGAGCTGTTTTTT. Amino acids: CASTPRQGQPNTGELFF.

The rearrangement uses TRBV27 and TRBJ1-5, with D hard to call. The CDR3 is made up of 15 amino acids. The germline V gene has CDR1 MNHEY and CDR2 SMNVEV (reference sequence). V lost 3 bases to trimming and J lost 6 bases, with 15 bases between them. The CDR3 DNA sequence: TGTGCCAGCAGTTTGAGGGTCCCGGCAATTCAGCCCCAGCATTTT. It is translated as CASSLRVPAIQPQHF.